A selection of T cell receptor beta chains follows, all from one sample in a study of blood T cell repertoires in COVID-19. The repertoire was sequenced with immunoSEQ multiplex PCR; TCRdb's copy has only in-frame clones and lacks some. The data contain around 120,000 clones, roughly 79% of them singletons. The sample taken for sequencing was peripheral blood. The receptors originated from a man between 65 and 85 years old with acute or convalescent COVID-19. Both conserved end residues are part of each CDR3. A D gene is named only where the DNA matches it firmly. Rows may omit the clone size; those that give it use once, few, many or a size class.

>TRBV2|TRBJ2-1|TRBD1|NA
CASSRDRGNEQFF
TGTGCCAGCAGCCGGGACAGGGGCAATGAGCAGTTCTTC
>TRBV19|TRBJ2-1|NA|NA
CASKKNFGLASDEQFF
TGTGCCAGTAAGAAGAACTTCGGTCTAGCTAGCGATGAGCAGTTCTTC
>TRBV5-1|TRBJ2-3|NA|NA
CASSLGPGFTDTQYF
TGCGCCAGCAGCTTGGGCCCGGGGTTCACAGATACGCAGTATTTT
>TRBV11-2|TRBJ2-2|NA|NA
CASSLDLNTGELFF
TGTGCCAGCAGCTTAGATCTGAACACCGGGGAGCTGTTTTTT
>TRBV9|TRBJ1-2|NA|NA
CASTLGTGVSGSQGYTF
TGTGCCAGCACCTTGGGGACTGGGGTGTCAGGGAGCCAGGGCTACACCTTC
>TRBV27|TRBJ1-4|NA|NA
CASSLLGSNEKLFF
TGTGCCAGCAGTTTACTGGGCAGTAATGAAAAACTGTTTTTT
>TRBV6-2/TRBV6-3|TRBJ1-1|TRBD1|NA
CASTPTGATEAFF
TGTGCCAGCACCCCCACAGGGGCCACTGAAGCTTTCTTT
>TRBV7-3|TRBJ1-1|NA|NA
CASSLMANTEAFF
TGTGCCAGCAGCTTAATGGCGAACACTGAAGCTTTCTTT
>TRBV6-1|TRBJ2-1|TRBD1|NA
CASSELQGRRGNEQFF
TGTGCCAGCAGTGAATTACAGGGGCGACGTGGCAATGAGCAGTTCTTC
>TRBV7-9|TRBJ1-4|NA|few
CASSREGEKLFF
TGTGCCAGCAGCCGGGAGGGGGAAAAACTGTTTTTT
>TRBV5-6|TRBJ2-5|NA|NA
CASSSRQVGTQYF
TGTGCCAGCAGCTCAAGACAGGTGGGGACCCAGTACTTC
>TRBV11-2|TRBJ2-5|NA|once
CASSRRGGATGETQYF
TGTGCCAGCAGTCGCCGTGGGGGGGCGACTGGAGAGACCCAGTACTTC
>TRBV5-5|TRBJ1-5|NA|NA
CASSQDWNQPQHF
TGTGCCAGCAGTCAGGATTGGAATCAGCCCCAGCATTTT
>TRBV7-8|TRBJ2-3|NA|NA
CASSQSGSTDTQYF
TGTGCCAGCAGCCAGAGCGGAAGCACAGATACGCAGTATTTT
>TRBV6-5|TRBJ1-1|NA|NA
CATDQGRGTEAFF
TGTGCCACGGACCAGGGGAGAGGCACTGAAGCTTTCTTT
>TRBV6-6|TRBJ2-1|NA|few
CASSKPGSSDEQFF
TGTGCCAGCAGCAAGCCGGGATCAAGCGATGAGCAGTTCTTC
>TRBV2|TRBJ1-3|NA|few
CASSEYMLSGNTIYF
TGTGCCAGCAGTGAATACATGCTCTCTGGAAACACCATATATTTT
>TRBV7-2|TRBJ2-7|TRBD1|NA
CASSRRQGVNEQYF
TGTGCCAGCAGTCGCCGACAGGGCGTCAACGAGCAGTACTTC
>TRBV3-1/TRBV3-2|TRBJ2-5|TRBD1|NA
CASASTGAGETQYF
TGTGCCAGCGCCTCGACAGGGGCAGGAGAGACCCAGTACTTC
>TRBV19|TRBJ1-6|TRBD1|once
CASSTGQGAVGYSPLHF
TGTGCCAGTAGTACGGGACAGGGCGCCGTGGGGTATTCACCCCTCCACTTT
>TRBV19|TRBJ2-3|TRBD2|NA
CASSIGLASDTQYF
TGTGCCAGTAGTATTGGACTAGCGTCAGATACGCAGTATTTT
>TRBV7-6|TRBJ1-2|NA|NA
CASSLLSGTLNYGYTF
TGTGCCAGCAGCTTGTTATCCGGGACACTTAACTATGGCTACACCTTC
>TRBV2|TRBJ2-1|TRBD2|NA
CASGPGLAGGFKQFF
TGTGCCAGCGGTCCGGGACTAGCGGGGGGGTTTAAGCAGTTCTTC
>TRBV6-2/TRBV6-3|TRBJ1-3|NA|NA
CASSYKGGGNTIYF
TGTGCCAGCAGTTACAAGGGAGGTGGAAACACCATATATTTT
>TRBV3-1/TRBV3-2|TRBJ2-1|NA|NA
CASSLRGSYNEQFF
TGTGCCAGCAGCCTCAGGGGCTCCTACAATGAGCAGTTCTTC
>TRBV27|TRBJ2-7|NA|NA
CASSSRTSSYEQYF
TGTGCCAGCAGTTCCCGGACAAGCTCCTACGAGCAGTACTTC
>TRBV6-2/TRBV6-3|TRBJ2-4|NA|NA
CASSYSTRDKNIQYF
TGTGCCAGCAGTTACTCGACTCGGGATAAAAACATTCAGTACTTC
>TRBV5-1|TRBJ2-1|TRBD1|NA
CASSLDRGPYNEQFF
TGCGCCAGCAGCTTGGACAGGGGGCCTTACAATGAGCAGTTCTTC
>TRBV10-2|TRBJ1-1|NA|once
CASRTGRGITEAFF
TGCGCCAGCAGGACCGGCCGGGGTATCACTGAAGCTTTCTTT
>TRBV5-1|TRBJ2-3|NA|NA
CASSLWGRDTQYF
TGCGCCAGCAGCTTGTGGGGGCGGGATACGCAGTATTTT
>TRBV6-2/TRBV6-3|TRBJ2-5|TRBD2|NA
CASSYSGAGGPHQETQYF
TGTGCCAGCAGTTACTCTGGAGCGGGGGGCCCTCACCAAGAGACCCAGTACTTC
>TRBV7-3|TRBJ2-1|TRBD2|NA
CASSRLAGGNNEQFF
TGTGCCAGCAGCCGACTAGCGGGGGGCAACAATGAGCAGTTCTTC
>TRBV7-2|TRBJ2-7|TRBD1|NA
CASSGGTGTYEQYF
TGTGCCAGCAGCGGGGGGACAGGGACCTACGAGCAGTACTTC
>TRBV7-3|TRBJ2-1|TRBD2|NA
CASSYGTNNEQFF
TGTGCCAGCAGCTACGGGACTAACAATGAGCAGTTCTTC
>TRBV29-1|TRBJ1-1|TRBD1|NA
CSVRTGMNTEAFF
TGCAGCGTGCGGACAGGTATGAACACTGAAGCTTTCTTT
>TRBV5-8|TRBJ2-3|NA|NA
CASSFQGTSTDTQYF
TGTGCCAGCAGCTTCCAGGGAACTAGCACAGATACGCAGTATTTT
>TRBV6-6|TRBJ2-7|NA|NA
CASSLPDTSYEQYF
TGTGCCAGCAGCCTTCCCGACACGTCCTACGAGCAGTACTTC
>TRBV7-2|TRBJ2-3|TRBD2|NA
CASSLGGNSGGFHTQYF
TGTGCCAGCAGCTTAGGTGGGAATAGCGGGGGGTTCCATACGCAGTATTTT
>TRBV23-1|TRBJ1-2|NA|NA
CASSPTFPQGASGYTF
TGCGCCAGCAGTCCCACGTTTCCACAGGGAGCCTCTGGCTACACCTTC
>TRBV3-1/TRBV3-2|TRBJ2-1|TRBD2|few
CASSQVAGGLGEQFF
TGTGCCAGCAGCCAAGTAGCGGGGGGCCTCGGAGAGCAGTTCTTC
>TRBV7-2|TRBJ1-1|NA|NA
CASLPVRDTEAFF
TGTGCCAGCCTCCCGGTCAGGGACACTGAAGCTTTCTTT
>TRBV5-6|TRBJ2-6|NA|few
CASSPASGANVLTF
TGTGCCAGCAGCCCTGCGTCTGGGGCCAACGTCCTGACTTTC
>TRBV2|TRBJ2-4|NA|NA
CASSFSLAKNIQYF
TGTGCCAGCAGTTTTTCATTAGCCAAAAACATTCAGTACTTC
>TRBV4-2|TRBJ1-3|TRBD1|once
CASSRDRVYSGNTIYF
TGTGCCAGCAGCCGGGACAGGGTTTACTCTGGAAACACCATATATTTT
>TRBV4-2|TRBJ2-7|TRBD2|NA
CASSQDSGSGVSSYEQYF
TGTGCCAGCAGCCAAGATTCGGGCAGCGGGGTGAGCTCCTACGAGCAGTACTTC
>TRBV7-2|TRBJ1-1|NA|NA
CASTFDRLNTEAFF
TGTGCCAGCACCTTTGACAGGCTGAACACTGAAGCTTTCTTT
>TRBV3-1/TRBV3-2|TRBJ1-6|TRBD1|NA
CASSQESTGGRYNSPLHF
TGTGCCAGCAGCCAAGAGAGTACAGGGGGCAGATATAATTCACCCCTCCACTTT
>TRBV19|TRBJ2-2|NA|NA
CASNRSPRGTGELFF
TGTGCCAGTAACCGATCTCCCAGGGGAACCGGGGAGCTGTTTTTT
>TRBV19|TRBJ2-7|TRBD1|NA
CASSLGQGFYEQYF
TGTGCCAGTAGTCTAGGACAGGGGTTCTACGAGCAGTACTTC